Shown below are 26 T cell receptor beta chains from a single sample sequenced in a study of T cells in tumors after PD-1 blockade. This table comes from immunoSEQ multiplex PCR, and its TCRdb copy is limited to in-frame clones, with some not included. The table has around 46,000 clones, about four fifths seen once. Sample: PBMCs, taken before anti-PD-1 treatment. Source of these receptors: a human donor with basal cell carcinoma.

The chain couples TRBV2 to TRBJ1-2, with 10 bases matching TRBD1. CDR1 SNHLY and CDR2 FYNNEI come from the germline V gene. The V gene end was trimmed by 2 bases and the J gene end by 2 bases; junction bases not matched to a gene: 2. CDR3 length: 15 residues. The CDR3 coding sequence is TGTGCCAGCAGTGAATGGGGACAGGGGAACTATGGCTACACCTTC. Translating it yields CASSEWGQGNYGYTF.

The chain carries TRBV6-2 or TRBV6-3 and TRBJ1-1; D unresolved. The length of the CDR3 is 13 residues. Germline lookup yields CDR1 MNHEY and CDR2 SVGEGT. Trimming pared 3 bases from V and 1 base from J, leaving 6 bases between. As DNA, the CDR3 is TGTGCCAGCAGTTATACGGGGAACACTGAAGCTTTCTTT. Its protein is CASSYTGNTEAFF.

There are a few counts of this clone. This chain connects TRBV27 to TRBJ2-2; TRBD2 agrees at 10 bases. Per the germline V gene, CDR1 is MNHEY and CDR2 is SMNVEV (reference sequence). The CDR3 length is 16 residues. The ends lost 7 bases at V and 2 bases at J; junction bases unmatched: 7. CDR3 residues: CASIPLAGVNTGELFF. CDR3 bases: TGTGCCAGCATTCCCCTAGCGGGAGTTAACACCGGGGAGCTGTTTTTT.

This clone was observed a few times. The chain links TRBV4-1 to TRBJ1-5; TRBD1 agrees at 11 bases. The length of the CDR3 is 16 residues. J gave up 10 bases and V 3 bases, and 11 bases lay outside the gene matches. Germline-derived CDR1 and CDR2 are MGHRA and YSYEKL. In DNA form, the CDR3 reads TGCGCCAGCAGCCAGGGACAGGGGGGGGGAGGTAAACCCCAGCATTTT. It codes for CASSQGQGGGGKPQHF.

The V call is TRBV28, the J call TRBJ1-6, with D hard to call. V was pared by 3 bases and J by 7 bases, with 10 bases between. Germline V gives CDR1 MDHEN, CDR2 SYDVKM. CDR3 length equals 14 residues. CDR3 in DNA: TGTGCCAGCAGTTTGGAGGTTGAGAATTCACCCCTCCACTTT. Protein product: CASSLEVENSPLHF.

The chain couples TRBV5-4 to TRBJ1-1; D not resolved. The CDR3 spans 16 residues. The V gene lost 2 bases and the J gene lost 1 base, with 15 bases spanning the gap. CDR1 is SGHNT, CDR2 YYREEE, per germline (reference sequence). The CDR3 is CASSFLGRRKNTEAFF. DNA of the CDR3: TGTGCCAGCAGCTTTTTGGGGAGAAGGAAGAACACTGAAGCTTTCTTT.

V usage is TRBV4-1 and J usage is TRBJ2-3; 10 bases are shared with TRBD2. Germline CDR1 is MGHRA and CDR2 is YSYEKL. The CDR3 sequence is 17 residues long. Losses at the gene ends were 2 bases for V and 1 base for J; bases not matched to a gene: 6. The CDR3 region is CASSQTIAGGRTDTQYF. The CDR3, as DNA: TGCGCCAGCAGCCAAACCATAGCGGGGGGCCGCACAGATACGCAGTATTTT.

This clone was recorded a few times. The DNA of the CDR3 is TGTGCCAGCAGCGCCGGAGGGACAGCCTTTTTGGATGAGCAGTTCTTC. Its translation is CASSAGGTAFLDEQFF. The chain carries TRBV9 and TRBJ2-1; perhaps TRBD1 as D (7 bases). Trimming pared 3 bases from V and 8 bases from J, leaving 21 bases between. The CDR3 is made up of 16 amino acids. Germline assignment: CDR1 SGDLS and CDR2 YYNGEE. Full variable domain (missing parts from reference TRBV9 and TRBJ2-1): DSGVTQTPKHLITATGQRVTLRCSPRSGDLSVYWYQQSLDQGLQFLIQYYNGEERAKGNILERFSAQQFPDLHSELNLSSLELGDSALYFCASSAGGTAFLDEQFFGPGTRLTVL.

The rearrangement links TRBV7-9 to TRBJ2-3; 9 positions match TRBD1. After removal of 7 bases from V and 3 bases from J, the junction contained 8 bases not matched to a gene. This CDR3 is built from 15 residues. Germline CDR1 SEHNR, CDR2 FQNEAQ (reference sequence). In DNA, the CDR3 is TGTGCCAGCAACCCGGGACAGGGTTCTACAGATACGCAGTATTTT. It specifies CASNPGQGSTDTQYF.

The genes are TRBV12-3 or TRBV12-4 and TRBJ1-5; D is undetermined. Trimming shortened V by 5 bases and J by 5 bases, and 7 bases separated the two germline ends. The CDR3 runs 12 residues. The CDR3 loop is CASSPTDQPQHF. The CDR3 DNA is TGTGCCAGCAGTCCGACCGATCAGCCCCAGCATTTT.

This clone has a single count. This chain links TRBV7-2 with TRBJ2-4, with 7 positions matching TRBD1. CDR1 and CDR2 from the germline V gene are SGHTA and FQGNSA. The CDR3 has 13 amino acids. Trimming removed 3 bases from V and 8 bases from J; junction bases left unmatched: 4. CDR3 sequence (DNA): TGTGCCAGCAGCTTTACAGGGGTAGACATTCAGTACTTC. Translating it yields CASSFTGVDIQYF.

V gene TRBV21-1 combines with J gene TRBJ2-1; no check of the table's D call, TRBD1, against the DNA was made. TRBV21-1 is a known pseudogene. This CDR3 is 17 amino acids long. CDR3 loop: CASSMCGGTGNYNEQFF. The CDR3 DNA reads as TGTGCCAGCAGCATGTGTGGGGGGACAGGGAATTACAATGAGCAGTTCTTC.

The V and J genes are TRBV2 and TRBJ1-4, with D possibly matching TRBD1 (5 bases). This CDR3 is built from 15 residues. Germline V lookup: CDR1 SNHLY, CDR2 FYNNEI. The V gene lost 6 bases and the J gene lost 4 bases, with 15 bases spanning the gap. The CDR3 DNA reads as TGTGCCAGCAGCCGCGACAGAAGGGATAATGAAAAACTGTTTTTT. It is translated as CASSRDRRDNEKLFF.

This clone appeared once. This sequence joins TRBV9 and TRBJ1-4; tentative D call: TRBD1 (6 bases). Germline values: CDR1 SGDLS, CDR2 YYNGEE. The germline V and J ends were trimmed by 4 bases and 10 bases, with 20 bases remaining between them. The CDR3 has 15 residues. The CDR3 region is CASSPLEGVDAKLFF. CDR3 nucleotide sequence: TGTGCCAGCAGCCCCCTGGAGGGGGTCGACGCAAAACTGTTTTTT.

This sequence joins TRBV6-5 and TRBJ2-3, with 7 bases identical to TRBD1. CDR3 length equals 14 residues. From germline, CDR1 is MNHEY and CDR2 SVGAGI. After removal of 6 bases from V and 1 base from J, the junction contained 4 bases not matched to a gene. The CDR3 DNA is TGTGCCAGCAGGGGACAGTACGGCACAGATACGCAGTATTTT. Translated, it gives CASRGQYGTDTQYF.

CDR3 coding DNA: TGTGCCAGCAGTTCCTCCTACCAGGATACGCAGTATTTT. Its protein is CASSSSYQDTQYF. V is TRBV27 and J is TRBJ2-3; no clear D. Trimming pared 4 bases from V and 6 bases from J, leaving 11 bases between. Germline-derived CDR1 and CDR2 are MNHEY and SMNVEV (reference sequence). The CDR3 sequence is 13 residues long.

The gene calls are TRBV14 and TRBJ2-2; no reliable D call. The CDR3 spans 13 residues. The V end lost 4 bases, the J end lost 7 bases, and 10 bases lay between the germline ends. Germline values: CDR1 SGHDN, CDR2 FVKESK. CDR3 region: CASSPFQDGELFF. For the CDR3, the DNA is TGTGCCAGCAGCCCCTTTCAGGACGGGGAGCTGTTTTTT.

The chain couples TRBV6-5 to TRBJ2-3; a weak D match, TRBD2 (7 bases). Deletions cut 5 bases from V and 5 bases from J, with 17 bases between. The CDR3 extends over 15 amino acids. Germline-derived CDR1 and CDR2 are MNHEY and SVGAGI. The DNA for the CDR3 is TGTGCCAGCAGTCGAGGGGGGGGCCGGGGAGATACGCAGTATTTT. Translation: CASSRGGGRGDTQYF.

V and J are TRBV28 and TRBJ1-5; tentative D call: TRBD1 (6 bases). Deletions cut 5 bases from V and 2 bases from J, with 13 bases between. Germline V gives CDR1 MDHEN, CDR2 SYDVKM. The CDR3 sequence is 15 residues long. CDR3 nucleotide sequence: TGTGCCAGCAGTCCCACAGGGTTGGGCAATCAGCCCCAGCATTTT. This gives the protein CASSPTGLGNQPQHF.

For the CDR3, the DNA is TGTGCCAGCTCTAAAGCAAAAGGCAATGAGCAGTTCTTC. Translation: CASSKAKGNEQFF. The chain links TRBV12-3 or TRBV12-4 to TRBJ2-1; no clear D. The CDR3 has 13 residues. The V end was cut by 8 bases, the J end by 6 bases, with 14 bases between.

V gene TRBV5-1 combines with J gene TRBJ2-5; TRBD2 matches 7 bases. Trimming took 4 bases from V and 4 from J; bases not matched to a gene: 13. Germline V lookup: CDR1 SGHRS, CDR2 YFSETQ. The CDR3 has 16 residues. CDR3 in amino acids: CASSPVGLGGRETQYF. The CDR3 coding sequence is TGCGCCAGCAGCCCGGTGGGGCTGGGGGGGAGAGAGACCCAGTACTTC. Filled out from reference TRBV5-1 and TRBJ2-5, the complete variable domain reads KAGVTQTPRYLIKTRGQQVTLSCSPISGHRSVSWYQQTPGQGLQFLFEYFSETQRNKGNFPGRFSGRQFSNSRSEMNVSTLELGDSALYLCASSPVGLGGRETQYFGPGTRLLVL.

As for this clone: The junction differs from germline at one of its ends, possibly a read error. The sample contains more than one DNA sequence encoding this CDR3. The V gene is TRBV11-1, the J gene TRBJ2-7, with D possibly being TRBD2 (5 bases). The CDR3 runs 12 residues. CDR1 and CDR2 (germline): SGHAT, FQDESV (reference sequence). CDR3 amino acids: CASSLALEEQYF. The CDR3, as DNA: TGTGCCAGCAGCTTAGCGTTGGAGGAGCAGTACTTT.

The V gene is TRBV7-3, the J gene TRBJ2-3; 7 bases fit TRBD2. Germline trimming cut 0 bases from V and 4 bases from J; bases unmatched to any gene: 7. CDR1 is SGHTA, CDR2 FQGTGA, per germline. The CDR3 extends over 16 amino acids. The CDR3 DNA is TGTGCCAGCAGCTTAACCCCTGGCGGGGGAGCAGATACGCAGTATTTT. The encoded protein is CASSLTPGGGADTQYF.

This chain connects TRBV3-1 (or the pseudogene TRBV3-2) to TRBJ2-7; D may be TRBD2 (5 bases). Germline CDR1 is LGHDT and CDR2 is YNNKEL (reference sequence). V was pared by 1 base and J by 2 bases, with 12 bases between. The CDR3 totals 15 residues. CDR3 sequence reads: CASSQALSGTYEQYF. Written as DNA, the CDR3 is TGTGCCAGCAGCCAAGCTCTCAGCGGTACCTACGAGCAGTACTTC.

This clone was seen a single time. The chain couples TRBV3-1 (or the pseudogene TRBV3-2) to TRBJ2-7; tentatively, D is TRBD1 (6 bases). Germline values: CDR1 LGHDT, CDR2 YNNKEL (reference sequence). CDR3 length: 14 amino acids. Deletions cut 4 bases from V and 1 base from J, with 11 bases between. CDR3 DNA: TGTGCCAGCAGCCCAGGGGCAGGGTCCTACGAGCAGTACTTC. This codes for CASSPGAGSYEQYF.

The chain joins TRBV5-6 to TRBJ2-3; 8 nucleotides line up with TRBD2. This CDR3 contains 17 residues. The junction had 13 bases not matched to a gene; V was cut back by 5 bases and J by 2 bases. Per germline, CDR1 SGHDT and CDR2 YYEEEE. In DNA form, the CDR3 reads TGTGCCAGCAGGTTACGTCTTAGCGGGGAATCCACAGATACGCAGTATTTT. Translated: CASRLRLSGESTDTQYF.